The 30 T cell receptor beta chains listed next were all sequenced from one sample in a study of blood T cell repertoires in COVID-19. This table comes from immunoSEQ multiplex PCR, and its TCRdb copy is limited to in-frame clones, with some not included. Of some 83,000 clones in the sample, around 88% are singletons; the top ten hold 8%. The source material was peripheral blood. These receptors originate from a man aged 50-59 years with active COVID-19.

The chain carries TRBV6-5 and TRBJ2-3; D is ambiguous. The length of the CDR3 is 11 residues. V lost 6 bases to trimming and J lost 5 bases, with 6 bases between them. In germline, CDR1 is MNHEY, CDR2 SVGAGI. CDR3 bases: TGTGCCAGCAGAAAACTAGATACGCAGTATTTT. This sequence encodes CASRKLDTQYF.

This rearrangement joins TRBV5-6 to TRBJ1-4; TRBD1 agrees at 8 bases. Germline trimming cut 5 bases from V and 6 bases from J; bases unmatched to any gene: 9. Germline assignment: CDR1 SGHDT and CDR2 YYEEEE. This CDR3 spans 15 amino acids. The CDR3: CASRAYNRGDEKLFF. The DNA for the CDR3 is TGTGCCAGCAGAGCTTATAACAGGGGGGATGAAAAACTGTTTTTT.

The chain employs TRBV5-6 and TRBJ2-1; perhaps TRBD2 as D (6 bases). V lost 5 bases and J lost 6, with 18 bases in between. The CDR3 has 15 residues. CDR1 and CDR2 (germline): SGHDT, YYEEEE. This CDR3 is CASRFSGSLLNEQFF. The CDR3 DNA sequence: TGTGCCAGCAGATTCTCCGGGAGTCTTCTCAATGAGCAGTTCTTC.

The chain links TRBV7-9 to TRBJ2-5, with D possibly TRBD2 on 6 matching bases. CDR1 and CDR2 (germline): SEHNR, FQNEAQ (reference sequence). V lost 2 bases and J 3 bases, leaving 16 bases between the germline ends. The CDR3 runs 16 residues. The CDR3: CASSLISVSGKETQYF. In DNA, the CDR3 is TGTGCCAGCAGCTTAATAAGTGTTAGCGGAAAAGAGACCCAGTACTTC.

This clone was seen once. This rearrangement joins TRBV3-1 (or the pseudogene TRBV3-2) to TRBJ2-1; possible D gene TRBD2, 6 bases. CDR3 length equals 13 residues. Germline CDR1 and CDR2: LGHDT and YNNKEL (reference sequence). Trimming pared 0 bases from V and 14 bases from J, leaving 14 bases between. The DNA for the CDR3 is TGTGCCAGCAGCCAAGAACATAGCGGAGGCGAGTTCTTC. Protein: CASSQEHSGGEFF.

The V call is TRBV28, the J call TRBJ1-1, with 7 bases that match TRBD1. This CDR3 comprises 16 residues. V dropped 5 bases and J dropped 3; count of bases not matched to a gene: 12. Germline CDR1 reads MDHEN; CDR2 reads SYDVKM. CDR3 DNA sequence: TGTGCCAGCAGTAAAGTACAGGGGAGTGGGGACACTGAAGCTTTCTTT. Translation gives CASSKVQGSGDTEAFF.

This chain links TRBV6-4 with TRBJ2-3; 8 bases match TRBD2. Germline CDR1 reads MRHNA; CDR2 reads SNTAGT. The V and J ends lost 4 bases and 0 bases, in that order; junction bases with no gene match: 6. The CDR3 sequence is 16 residues long. The CDR3 here is CASSAAGTRSTDTQYF. CDR3 in DNA: TGTGCCAGCAGTGCCGCCGGGACTAGAAGCACAGATACGCAGTATTTT.

This clone was detected only a few times. The rearrangement uses TRBV4-3 and TRBJ1-4, with TRBD1 identical over 9 bases. The CDR3 loop spans 16 amino acids. Germline CDR1 is LGHNA and CDR2 is YSLEER. Trimming at V came to 1 base and at J to 10 bases, leaving 10 bases not matched to a gene. The CDR3 loop reads CASSQVSGTGKGKLFF. The CDR3, as DNA: TGCGCCAGCAGCCAAGTCTCTGGGACAGGGAAGGGAAAACTGTTTTTT.

This clone was counted once. The gene calls are TRBV5-1 and TRBJ1-1; tentatively, D is TRBD1 (6 bases). In germline, CDR1 is SGHRS, CDR2 YFSETQ. This CDR3 is built from 17 residues. Trimming cost V 0 bases and J 0 bases, with 15 bases left between them. The CDR3 DNA reads TGCGCCAGCAGCTTGGAAAGGGGGAGCCGTATGAACACTGAAGCTTTCTTT. This codes for CASSLERGSRMNTEAFF.

The CDR3 protein is CASSLTGEDYGYTF. CDR3 sequence (DNA): TGCGCCAGCAGCTTGACGGGGGAGGACTATGGCTACACCTTC. The chain couples TRBV5-1 to TRBJ1-2; weak D call: TRBD1 (5 bases). Germline CDR1 and CDR2: SGHRS and YFSETQ. The CDR3 runs 14 residues. Trimming pared 1 base from V and 3 bases from J, leaving 10 bases between.

The rearrangement uses TRBV2 and TRBJ1-6; 10 bases agree with TRBD1. The V gene end was trimmed by 4 bases and the J gene end by 9 bases; junction bases not matched to a gene: 3. CDR1 is SNHLY and CDR2 is FYNNEI in the germline V gene. There are 14 residues in the CDR3. The CDR3 region is CASSADRGLSPLHF. In nucleotides, the CDR3 is TGTGCCAGCAGTGCAGACAGGGGGCTTTCACCCCTCCACTTT.

The chain employs TRBV6-2 or TRBV6-3 and TRBJ1-2; no reliable D call. Germline V gives CDR1 MNHEY, CDR2 SVGEGT. CDR3 length: 14 residues. The V gene lost 2 bases and the J gene lost 2 bases, with 9 bases spanning the gap. The CDR3 protein is CASSYARENYGYTF. The CDR3 DNA follows: TGTGCCAGCAGTTACGCCCGGGAGAACTATGGCTACACCTTC.

This rearrangement joins TRBV27 to TRBJ2-2, with D possibly matching TRBD2 (5 bases). The CDR3 loop spans 15 amino acids. Germline CDR1 MNHEY, CDR2 SMNVEV (reference sequence). The V end was cut by 7 bases, the J end by 1 base, with 13 bases between. The CDR3 DNA follows: TGTGCCAGCACCTCGGGCAGCGGGAACACCGGGGAGCTGTTTTTT. Translated: CASTSGSGNTGELFF.

The CDR3 DNA reads TGTGCCAGCAGCTTGAAGAGCTCCTACAATGAGCAGTTCTTC. Its translation: CASSLKSSYNEQFF. V gene TRBV5-4 combines with J gene TRBJ2-1; D gene uncertain. Germline CDR1 is SGHNT and CDR2 is YYREEE (reference sequence). The V and J ends lost 1 base and 0 bases respectively, with 5 bases between them. The CDR3 spans 14 residues.

This clone was picked up one time. The rearrangement links TRBV5-5 to TRBJ1-5; 11 nucleotides match TRBD1. The CDR3 extends over 15 amino acids. V gave up 3 bases and J gave up 6 bases; unmatched junction bases: 5. CDR1 is SGHKS, CDR2 YYEKEE, per germline (reference sequence). CDR3 protein: CASSSGQGASQPQHF. The CDR3 DNA follows: TGTGCCAGCAGCTCAGGACAGGGGGCTTCTCAGCCCCAGCATTTT.

The J gene is TRBJ2-3, the V gene TRBV7-2; the D is unclear. V was pared by 4 bases and J by 4 bases, with 12 bases between. This CDR3 is built from 14 residues. Germline lookup yields CDR1 SGHTA and CDR2 FQGNSA. CDR3 loop: CASSYSMESDTQYF. CDR3 DNA: TGTGCCAGCAGCTACAGTATGGAATCAGATACGCAGTATTTT.

The chain has TRBV5-4 and TRBJ2-5; 8 bases are shared with TRBD2. Trimming cost V 4 bases and J 2 bases; bases outside gene matches: 10. Germline V gives CDR1 SGHNT, CDR2 YYREEE (reference sequence). The CDR3 loop spans 16 amino acids. For the CDR3, the DNA is TGTGCCAGCAGCCCCCCCGGCGGGGGGCCGCAAGAGACCCAGTACTTC. This translates into CASSPPGGGPQETQYF. The full variable domain, completed using reference TRBV5-4 and TRBJ2-5, is ETGVTQSPTHLIKTRGQQVTLRCSSQSGHNTVSWYQQALGQGPQFIFQYYREEENGRGNFPPRFSGLQFPNYSSELNVNALELDDSALYLCASSPPGGGPQETQYFGPGTRLLVL.

The J gene is TRBJ1-3, the V gene TRBV7-9, with D perhaps matching TRBD1 (6 bases). Trimming removed 4 bases from V and 0 bases from J, with 13 bases in between. Germline V gene sequence: CDR1 SEHNR, CDR2 FQNEAQ (reference sequence). CDR3 length: 16 residues. CDR3 loop: CASSSTGTISGNTIYF. CDR3 DNA: TGTGCCAGCAGCTCCACAGGGACCATCTCTGGAAACACCATATATTTT.

This sequence joins TRBV28 and TRBJ1-2, with D tentatively TRBD1 (6 bases). The germline V and J ends were trimmed by 3 bases and 8 bases, with 16 bases remaining between them. Per the germline V gene, CDR1 is MDHEN and CDR2 is SYDVKM. The CDR3 is 14 residues long. The CDR3 loop is CASSLMTGMGGYTF. The DNA of the CDR3 is TGTGCCAGCAGTTTGATGACAGGAATGGGCGGCTACACCTTC.

V is TRBV7-2 and J is TRBJ2-5; 8 bases are a match to TRBD2. Germline loops: CDR1 SGHTA, CDR2 FQGNSA. Trimming removed 3 bases from V and 2 bases from J; junction bases left unmatched: 5. This CDR3 comprises 15 residues. In DNA form, the CDR3 reads TGTGCCAGCAGCTTCAGGGTAGCGGGGCAAGAGACCCAGTACTTC. Translation gives CASSFRVAGQETQYF. The full variable domain, its missing parts supplied by reference TRBV7-2 and TRBJ2-5, is GAGVSQSPSNKVTEKGKDVELRCDPISGHTALYWYRQSLGQGLEFLIYFQGNSAPDKSGLPSDRFSAERTGGSVSTLTIQRTQQEDSAVYLCASSFRVAGQETQYFGPGTRLLVL.

This clone was counted a single time. The J gene is TRBJ2-3, the V gene TRBV7-3; TRBD1 matches at 8 bases. Trimming cost V 4 bases and J 0 bases; bases outside gene matches: 6. Germline CDR1 and CDR2: SGHTA and FQGTGA. The CDR3 spans 16 residues. The DNA for the CDR3 is TGTGCCAGCAGCTCAAACGGACAGGGAAGCACAGATACGCAGTATTTT. Its translation is CASSSNGQGSTDTQYF.

For the CDR3, the DNA is TGCGCCAGCAAAGGGGACAGCGCTAACTATGGCTACACCTTC. Translated, it gives CASKGDSANYGYTF. The chain uses TRBV5-1 and TRBJ1-2; 7 bases are shared with TRBD1. The germline V gene encodes CDR1 SGHRS and CDR2 YFSETQ. V shed 6 bases, J shed 0 bases, and the junction held 5 bases outside the gene matches. The CDR3 extends over 14 amino acids.

This clone was counted once. The J gene is TRBJ2-1, the V gene TRBV11-2; possible D gene TRBD1, 8 bases. The CDR3 is 15 residues long. The V gene lost 3 bases and the J gene lost 5 bases, with 14 bases spanning the gap. Germline CDR1 is SGHAT and CDR2 is FQNNGV. The CDR3 region has the DNA TGTGCCAGCAGCTTCTGGACAGGGAGGGACAATGAGCAGTTCTTC. Encoded protein: CASSFWTGRDNEQFF. Drawing the rest from reference TRBV11-2 and TRBJ2-1, the complete variable domain is EAGVAQSPRYKIIEKRQSVAFWCNPISGHATLYWYQQILGQGPKLLIQFQNNGVVDDSQLPKDRFSAERLKGVDSTLKIQPAKLEDSAVYLCASSFWTGRDNEQFFGPGTRLTVL.

This clone showed up just once. At one boundary the junction diverges from the germline segment, which might be a read error. The chain has TRBV7-2 and TRBJ2-5; 9 bases match TRBD2. The germline V gene encodes CDR1 SGHTA and CDR2 FQGNSA. This CDR3 spans 14 amino acids. The DNA of the CDR3 is TGTGCCAGCAGCCTAGCGGGGCGACAAGAGACCCAGTACTTC. This encodes CASSLAGRQETQYF.

The rearrangement links TRBV4-3 to TRBJ2-5; a possible D gene is TRBD1 (5 bases). Germline-derived CDR1 and CDR2 are LGHNA and YSLEER. The CDR3 is 15 amino acids. Trimming took off 0 bases at V and 2 bases at J, with 10 bases between the two ends. CDR3 region: CASSQDYQGQETQYF. The CDR3 bases are TGCGCCAGCAGCCAAGATTATCAGGGTCAAGAGACCCAGTACTTC.

The chain joins TRBV25-1 to TRBJ2-1, with 9 bases identical to TRBD2. V trimming: 8 bases; J trimming: 14 bases; junction bases outside the gene matches: 10. Germline V CDR1 and CDR2: MGHDK, SYGVNS. This CDR3 spans 12 amino acids. The CDR3 sequence is CASGYEGTSKFF. CDR3 nucleotides: TGTGCCAGCGGATATGAGGGGACTAGCAAGTTCTTC.

V usage is TRBV6-6 and J usage is TRBJ1-2; D remains ambiguous. V was pared by 0 bases and J by 7 bases, with 18 bases between. The CDR3 spans 16 residues. Germline CDR1 is MNHNY and CDR2 is SVGAGI (reference sequence). The CDR3 protein is CASSYSISSARGGYTF. CDR3 DNA sequence: TGTGCCAGCAGTTACTCCATCTCTAGTGCCCGGGGTGGCTACACCTTC.

The rearrangement links TRBV5-6 to TRBJ1-4, with a possible D match to TRBD1 (5 bases). Germline CDR1 and CDR2: SGHDT and YYEEEE. Trimming left V 3 bases short and J 0 bases short, with 9 bases between. The CDR3 has 15 residues. The CDR3 here is CASSWRGATNEKLFF. The CDR3 region has the DNA TGTGCCAGCAGCTGGCGGGGGGCAACTAATGAAAAACTGTTTTTT. The full variable domain, in which reference TRBV5-6 and TRBJ1-4 provide the parts outside the CDR3, is DAGVTQSPTHLIKTRGQQVTLRCSPKSGHDTVSWYQQALGQGPQFIFQYYEEEERQRGNFPDRFSGHQFPNYSSELNVNALLLGDSALYLCASSWRGATNEKLFFGSGTQLSVL.

The V gene is TRBV7-2, the J gene TRBJ2-2; no definite D call. Trimming pared 6 bases from V and 9 bases from J, leaving 14 bases between. Germline V gene sequence: CDR1 SGHTA, CDR2 FQGNSA. The CDR3 spans 13 residues. CDR3 bases: TGTGCCAGCAGTCTTGGCCCCTCCCGGGAGCTGTTTTTT. Translating gives CASSLGPSRELFF.

This clone has a single count. This chain links TRBV5-6 with TRBJ1-4; possibly TRBD1 for D (6 bases). The CDR3 contains 14 residues. The ends were cut back, 2 bases at V and 3 bases at J, with 8 bases in the middle. The germline CDR1 and CDR2 sequences are SGHDT and YYEEEE. The DNA for the CDR3 is TGTGCCAGCAGCTTAACAGGGCCTAATGAAAAACTGTTTTTT. Its protein product is CASSLTGPNEKLFF. Combining the CDR3 with reference TRBV5-6 and TRBJ1-4 gives the whole variable domain DAGVTQSPTHLIKTRGQQVTLRCSPKSGHDTVSWYQQALGQGPQFIFQYYEEEERQRGNFPDRFSGHQFPNYSSELNVNALLLGDSALYLCASSLTGPNEKLFFGSGTQLSVL.